Each of the 30 T cell receptor beta chains below was sequenced from the same sample in a study of T-cell reconstitution after alpha-beta-depleted transplantation in children. The authors prepared the TCRbeta library with unique molecular identifiers. TCRdb reprocessed the PCR reads via MiXCR and lists one record per CDR3 protein. This table holds roughly 570,000 distinct CDR3 sequences, over 25% found once. The sequencing here drew on PBMCs, taken before TCRalphabeta/CD19-depleted stem cell transplant. The source of these receptors is a boy less than two years old with Wiskott-Aldrich syndrome, due to receive a stem cell transplant.

The V and J genes are TRBV12-3 or TRBV12-4 and TRBJ1-1; D unclear. The germline V and J ends were trimmed by 7 bases and 2 bases, with 11 bases remaining between them. The CDR3 sequence is 13 residues long. The CDR3 spells CASTYSGNTEAFF. CDR3 in DNA: TGTGCCAGCACGTACAGCGGCAACACTGAAGCTTTCTTT.

The chain links TRBV7-9 to TRBJ2-1; 9 bases agree with TRBD2. The CDR3 extends over 15 amino acids. Germline V CDR1 and CDR2: SEHNR, FQNEAQ (reference sequence). V gave up 3 bases and J gave up 2 bases; unmatched junction bases: 2. CDR3 region: CASSFPSGTYNEQFF. DNA for the CDR3: TGTGCCAGCAGCTTTCCTAGCGGGACCTACAATGAGCAGTTCTTC. The full variable domain, completed using reference TRBV7-9 and TRBJ2-1, is DTGVSQNPRHKITKRGQNVTFRCDPISEHNRLYWYRQTLGQGPEFLTYFQNEAQLEKSRLLSDRFSAERPKGSFSTLEIQRTEQGDSAMYLCASSFPSGTYNEQFFGPGTRLTVL.

This clonotype was seen just once. The rearrangement joins TRBV20-1 to TRBJ2-5; 11 nucleotides match TRBD2. The CDR3 is 15 residues long. The V segment lost 3 bases and the J segment 5 bases; nucleotides outside the gene matches: 8. Germline lookup yields CDR1 DFQATT and CDR2 SNEGSKA (reference sequence). The CDR3 protein is CSARIAGGPGETQYF. CDR3 in DNA: TGCAGTGCTAGGATAGCGGGAGGGCCGGGGGAGACCCAGTACTTC.

The CDR3 here is CASSRQGGDEKLFF. CDR3 bases: TGTGCCAGCAGCAGACAGGGCGGGGATGAAAAACTGTTTTTT. The chain employs TRBV7-4 and TRBJ1-4; 7 bases are shared with TRBD1. The CDR3 sequence is 14 residues long. V lost 5 bases to trimming and J lost 6 bases; unmatched junction nucleotides: 6. Per the germline V gene, CDR1 is SGHVT and CDR2 is SQSDAQ.

The V and J genes are TRBV20-1 and TRBJ2-1, with 7 bases lining up with TRBD2. The CDR3 totals 13 residues. The germline V gene has CDR1 DFQATT and CDR2 SNEGSKA (reference sequence). Unmatched junction bases numbered 6, after V lost 6 bases and J lost 4 bases. The CDR3 region has the DNA TGCAGTGCCACCAGCGGGATTTACAATGAGCAGTTCTTC. Encoded protein: CSATSGIYNEQFF.

This clonotype was picked up a small number of times. The chain has TRBV4-2 and TRBJ2-2, with TRBD2 matching over 14 bases. Trimming removed 1 base from V and 2 bases from J; junction bases left unmatched: 6. The CDR3 is made up of 19 amino acids. Germline V CDR1 and CDR2: LGHNA, YNFKEQ. In nucleotides, the CDR3 is TGTGCCAGCAGCCAAGCAGGGACTAGCGGGAGTGGTAACACCGGGGAGCTGTTTTTT. Translation gives CASSQAGTSGSGNTGELFF.

This clonotype was seen a handful of times. The genes are TRBV5-1 and TRBJ2-5; D is unresolved. V lost 0 bases, J lost 4 bases, and 13 bases lay in between. This CDR3 has 15 residues. Germline CDR1 and CDR2: SGHRS and YFSETQ. The CDR3 here is CASSLVGRPGETQYF. The CDR3 DNA is TGCGCCAGCAGCTTGGTTGGTCGACCCGGAGAGACCCAGTACTTC.

The gene calls are TRBV20-1 and TRBJ2-1; either TRBD1 or TRBD2 may fit D (7 bases each). The CDR3 is 18 residues long. V dropped 0 bases and J dropped 0 bases, with 18 bases sitting between them. From germline, CDR1 is DFQATT and CDR2 SNEGSKA (reference sequence). This chain's CDR3 is CSARDAGGDSNSYNEQFF. The DNA for the CDR3 is TGCAGTGCTAGAGACGCAGGGGGGGACTCAAACTCCTACAATGAGCAGTTCTTC.

This clonotype was counted a few times. V gene TRBV5-1 combines with J gene TRBJ2-3; D is possibly TRBD1 (6 bases). CDR1 is SGHRS and CDR2 is YFSETQ in the germline V gene. This CDR3 has 14 residues. The germline V and J ends were trimmed by 4 bases and 3 bases, with 12 bases remaining between them. CDR3 in DNA: TGCGCCAGCAGCCTACCGGGACAAACAGATACGCAGTATTTT. Translation: CASSLPGQTDTQYF.

Only a few counts were recorded for this clonotype. The V call is TRBV10-3, the J call TRBJ2-1; D gene ambiguous. V lost 0 bases to trimming and J lost 3 bases, with 3 bases between them. The CDR3 consists of 13 residues. Per the germline V gene, CDR1 is ENHRY and CDR2 is SYGVKD. CDR3 residues: CAISESIYNEQFF. The DNA of the CDR3 is TGTGCCATCAGTGAGTCGATCTACAATGAGCAGTTCTTC.

The rearrangement links TRBV5-1 to TRBJ1-1, with 7 bases fitting TRBD1. The junction had 6 bases not matched to a gene; V was cut back by 2 bases and J by 5 bases. The CDR3 length is 14 residues. CDR1 is SGHRS and CDR2 is YFSETQ in the germline V gene. In DNA, the CDR3 is TGCGCCAGCAGCTTCCAGGGGGACGGTACTGAAGCTTTCTTT. It encodes CASSFQGDGTEAFF.

The gene calls are TRBV12-5 and TRBJ1-1; 7 bases align to TRBD1. Per germline, CDR1 LGHNT and CDR2 FRNRAP. V lost 1 base and J lost 0; bases outside the gene matches: 5. The CDR3 contains 16 residues. The CDR3 region is CASGLDRGRMNTEAFF. CDR3 bases: TGTGCTAGTGGTTTGGACAGGGGCCGCATGAACACTGAAGCTTTCTTT.

This clonotype was found a few times. V is TRBV9 and J is TRBJ1-2, with TRBD1 matching over 8 bases. This CDR3 comprises 14 residues. Germline lookup yields CDR1 SGDLS and CDR2 YYNGEE. V lost 1 base to trimming and J lost 7 bases; unmatched junction nucleotides: 6. The CDR3 reads CASSVKTGDVGYTF. The DNA for the CDR3 is TGTGCCAGCAGCGTAAAGACAGGGGATGTTGGCTACACCTTC.

This chain joins TRBV12-3 or TRBV12-4 and TRBJ2-2; 9 bases match TRBD2. CDR3 length: 16 amino acids. The junction had 7 bases not matched to a gene; V was cut back by 2 bases and J by 6 bases. CDR3 sequence reads: CASSLHAGGPSGELFF. CDR3 sequence (DNA): TGTGCCAGCAGTTTACATGCGGGAGGGCCTTCCGGGGAGCTGTTTTTT.

Comments on this clonotype: One end of the junction does not line up with germline, which may come from a read error. The chain combines TRBV20-1 with TRBJ1-1; 8 bases align to TRBD1. Germline CDR1 reads DFQATT; CDR2 reads SNEGSKA (reference sequence). This CDR3 has 16 residues. CDR3 in amino acids: CSAGDRGGPMGTEAFF. The DNA for the CDR3 is TGCAGTGCTGGAGACAGGGGAGGCCCGATGGGCACTGAAGCTTTCTTT.

The chain has TRBV20-1 and TRBJ1-5; D is perhaps TRBD1 (5 bases). Germline V gene lookup returns CDR1 DFQATT and CDR2 SNEGSKA (reference sequence). The CDR3 covers 14 residues. With 3 bases removed from V and 8 bases from J, the gap between germline ends came to 17 bases. CDR3 coding DNA: TGCAGTGCTAGCCCCCGAGGGGTTGGAAAGCCCCAGCATTTT. Residues: CSASPRGVGKPQHF.

The V gene is TRBV11-2, the J gene TRBJ2-2; the match to TRBD2 covers 8 bases. Germline CDR1 and CDR2: SGHAT and FQNNGV. With V trimmed by 5 bases and J by 4 bases, 3 bases remained unmatched. This CDR3 is 14 amino acids long. CDR3 DNA: TGTGCCAGCAGCCATACTAGCGGCACCGGGGAGCTGTTTTTT. Translation gives CASSHTSGTGELFF.

The table lists this clonotype with a few counts. The genes are TRBV2 and TRBJ2-1; D gene uncertain. V shed 3 bases and J shed 6 bases, with 6 bases lying between them. CDR3 length: 12 amino acids. In germline, CDR1 is SNHLY, CDR2 FYNNEI. The CDR3 bases are TGTGCCAGCAGTGAGATTCTCAATGAGCAGTTCTTC. Translated, it gives CASSEILNEQFF.

The chain joins TRBV2 to TRBJ2-3; 7 bases match TRBD2. The V gene end was trimmed by 6 bases and the J gene end by 6 bases; junction bases not matched to a gene: 9. Per the germline V gene, CDR1 is SNHLY and CDR2 is FYNNEI. The CDR3 runs 14 residues. Here the CDR3 reads CASSTSDSVDTQYF. CDR3 nucleotide sequence: TGTGCCAGCAGCACTAGCGATTCTGTTGATACGCAGTATTTT.

This clonotype has only a few counts. The chain has TRBV5-1 and TRBJ1-2; D is perhaps TRBD1 (6 bases). With 0 bases removed from V and 8 bases from J, the gap between germline ends came to 14 bases. The germline CDR1 and CDR2 sequences are SGHRS and YFSETQ. The CDR3 runs to 14 residues. For the CDR3, the DNA is TGCGCCAGCAGCTTGGCCGTCGGGGGGCACGGCTACACCTTC. Translating it yields CASSLAVGGHGYTF.

This clonotype has more than one count but fewer than ten. The CDR3 reads CASSLRSVGAANTGELFF. The CDR3 DNA is TGTGCCAGCAGCTTACGCTCAGTGGGAGCGGCGAACACCGGGGAGCTGTTTTTT. This chain uses TRBV7-8 with TRBJ2-2; D is perhaps TRBD2 (5 bases). The CDR3 is 18 amino acids. Germline-derived CDR1 and CDR2 are SGHVS and FQNEAQ. Between the trimmed V and J ends, which lost 2 bases and 0 bases, there was a span of 16 bases. The variable domain in full, completed from reference TRBV7-8 and TRBJ2-2, reads GAGVSQSPRYKVAKRGQDVALRCDPISGHVSLFWYQQALGQGPEFLTYFQNEAQLDKSGLPSDRFFAERPEGSVSTLKIQRTQQEDSAVYLCASSLRSVGAANTGELFFGEGSRLTVL.

This clonotype has a handful of counts. J is TRBJ2-4 and V is TRBV7-9; D is possibly TRBD1 or TRBD2 (5 bases each). The V end was cut by 5 bases, the J end by 0 bases, with 14 bases between. CDR3 size: 16 residues. CDR1 and CDR2 from the germline V gene are SEHNR and FQNEAQ (reference sequence). CDR3 residues: CASSEGRNLAKNIQYF. CDR3 DNA sequence: TGTGCCAGCAGCGAGGGGAGAAACCTAGCCAAAAACATTCAGTACTTC.

The chain joins TRBV12-3 or TRBV12-4 to TRBJ1-5; D ambiguous. Trimming took off 3 bases at V and 2 bases at J, with 17 bases between the two ends. This CDR3 comprises 17 residues. The CDR3 DNA reads TGTGCCAGCAGTTTTGACATGTCGGATGGCGGCAATCAGCCCCAGCATTTT. Amino acid sequence: CASSFDMSDGGNQPQHF.

The chain couples TRBV3-1 to TRBJ2-1, with TRBD2 matching over 8 bases. Germline assignment: CDR1 LGHDT and CDR2 YNNKEL (reference sequence). CDR3 length: 14 amino acids. Losses at the gene ends were 4 bases for V and 9 bases for J; bases not matched to a gene: 8. The DNA of the CDR3 is TGTGCCAGCAGCCTTCCGGGACTAGGCGGTGAGCAGTTCTTC. Its protein product is CASSLPGLGGEQFF.

J is TRBJ1-4 and V is TRBV5-1; D remains ambiguous. Deletions cut 0 bases from V and 7 bases from J, with 7 bases between. This CDR3 region has 13 residues. From germline, CDR1 is SGHRS and CDR2 YFSETQ. Written as DNA, the CDR3 is TGCGCCAGCAGCTTGGTACCAGCTGAAAAACTGTTTTTT. Its translation is CASSLVPAEKLFF.

The CDR3 coding sequence is TGTGCCAGCAGTCCGGGGCCCCTAGCGGGAGGTTCTAGGTTCTTC. This codes for CASSPGPLAGGSRFF. The chain joins TRBV12-3 or TRBV12-4 to TRBJ2-1; 11 bases align to TRBD2. Trimming cost V 5 bases and J 15 bases; bases outside gene matches: 15. The CDR3 loop spans 15 amino acids.

A few counts support this clonotype. The chain is built from TRBV5-1 and TRBJ1-1; 7 bases line up with TRBD1. The CDR3 runs 14 residues. Germline V gives CDR1 SGHRS, CDR2 YFSETQ. After removal of 5 bases from V and 0 bases from J, the junction contained 4 bases not matched to a gene. The CDR3 sequence: CASRGDSLNTEAFF. In DNA form, the CDR3 reads TGCGCCAGCAGAGGGGACAGTCTGAACACTGAAGCTTTCTTT.

The chain joins TRBV10-3 to TRBJ2-7, with 13 nucleotides matching TRBD2. Looked up from germline, CDR1 is ENHRY and CDR2 is SYGVKD. Trimming cost V 5 bases and J 2 bases; bases outside gene matches: 12. CDR3 length: 18 amino acids. The CDR3 nucleotides are TGTGCCATCAGTCCCCATACGACTAGCGGGAGGAACCCCTACGAGCAGTACTTC. Translating it yields CAISPHTTSGRNPYEQYF.

This clonotype was seen only a few times. The J gene is TRBJ1-1, the V gene TRBV29-1; possibly TRBD1 for D (5 bases). V was pared by 2 bases and J by 9 bases, with 13 bases between. The CDR3 runs 12 residues. CDR1 is SQVTM and CDR2 is ANQGSEA in the germline V gene. The CDR3 bases are TGCAGCGTTGAATTGGCTAAGGGGAAAGCTTTCTTT. Amino acids: CSVELAKGKAFF.

Here the CDR3 reads CASRTGVDTQYF. In DNA form, the CDR3 reads TGTGCCAGCAGAACGGGGGTAGATACGCAGTATTTT. The chain joins TRBV12-3 or TRBV12-4 to TRBJ2-3; D is perhaps TRBD2 (6 bases). The ends were cut back, 6 bases at V and 5 bases at J, with 9 bases in the middle. This CDR3 comprises 12 residues.